This passage covers 4 T cell receptor beta chains from one sample sequenced in a study of blood T cell repertoires in COVID-19. TCRdb's copy holds only in-frame clones and misses some; the assay was immunoSEQ multiplex PCR. Altogether approximately 160,000 clones are present, around four fifths being singletons, with the ten largest covering roughly 8%. The sample was peripheral blood. These receptor sequences come from a man aged 35-49 years who had recovered from COVID-19.

This clone was recorded only once. The identical CDR3 is also encoded by other nucleotide sequences in the sample. The V call is TRBV28, the J call TRBJ1-5, with D tentatively TRBD1 (6 bases). The germline V gene has CDR1 MDHEN and CDR2 SYDVKM. There are 15 residues in the CDR3. Trimming shortened V by 2 bases and J by 2 bases, and 10 bases separated the two germline ends. The CDR3 DNA follows: TGTGCCAGCAGTTTAGGGGGCGGCGGCAATCAGCCCCAGCATTTT. Translating gives CASSLGGGGNQPQHF.

V usage is TRBV7-9 and J usage is TRBJ2-7, with 9 bases fitting TRBD1. CDR1 SEHNR and CDR2 FQNEAQ come from the germline V gene (reference sequence). There are 14 residues in the CDR3. V shed 1 base and J 5 bases; nucleotides not matched to a gene: 3. The CDR3 loop reads CASSLGDRVHEQYF. The CDR3 DNA reads as TGTGCCAGCAGCTTAGGGGACAGGGTACACGAGCAGTACTTC. The full variable domain, its missing parts supplied by reference TRBV7-9 and TRBJ2-7, is DTGVSQNPRHKITKRGQNVTFRCDPISEHNRLYWYRQTLGQGPEFLTYFQNEAQLEKSRLLSDRFSAERPKGSFSTLEIQRTEQGDSAMYLCASSLGDRVHEQYFGPGTRLTVT.

The chain carries TRBV24-1 and TRBJ2-3; 10 bases are a match to TRBD2. The V gene's germline CDR1 is KGHDR and CDR2 SFDVKD. The CDR3 totals 17 residues. Trimming at V came to 3 bases and at J to 2 bases, leaving 7 bases not matched to a gene. The CDR3 nucleotides read TGTGCCACCAGTGATCCCCTAGCGGGAGCGGTCACAGATACGCAGTATTTT. Encoded protein: CATSDPLAGAVTDTQYF.

The chain joins TRBV6-5 to TRBJ1-1; 8 bases line up with TRBD1. Germline V CDR1 and CDR2: MNHEY, SVGAGI. The junction had 11 bases not matched to a gene; V was cut back by 6 bases and J by 11 bases. CDR3 size: 13 residues. The CDR3 sequence: CASRDREVDLAFF. As DNA, the CDR3 is TGTGCCAGCAGGGACAGGGAGGTGGACCTGGCTTTCTTT.